One and the same sample provided the 27 T cell receptor beta chains below, sequenced in a study of blood T cell repertoires in COVID-19. Clones were read by immunoSEQ multiplex PCR, and TCRdb kept only the in-frame ones, dropping some. The data show about 190,000 clones, approximately 90% seen once. Input material: peripheral blood. These receptors were obtained from a man aged 50-60 years with acute or convalescent COVID-19.

The J gene is TRBJ2-5, the V gene TRBV6-5, with TRBD2 matching over 8 bases. There are 13 residues in the CDR3. Unmatched junction bases numbered 8, after V lost 7 bases and J lost 7 bases. Germline values: CDR1 MNHEY, CDR2 SVGAGI. The CDR3 DNA reads as TGTGCCAGCATGGGCGCGGCGGGGGGGACCCAGTACTTC. This translates into CASMGAAGGTQYF.

This clone was recorded once. CDR3 in DNA: TGCAGCGTGGCTGACAGGGAAGGATGGACTGAAGCTTTCTTT. Translation gives CSVADREGWTEAFF. J is TRBJ1-1 and V is TRBV29-1; 7 nucleotides align to TRBD1. The CDR3 contains 14 residues. In germline, CDR1 is SQVTM, CDR2 ANQGSEA. V was pared by 6 bases and J by 5 bases, with 12 bases of the junction left unmatched.

This sequence joins TRBV7-2 and TRBJ1-6; D may be TRBD1 (5 bases). Per germline, CDR1 SGHTA and CDR2 FQGNSA. This CDR3 is 13 amino acids long. V was pared by 5 bases and J by 7 bases, with 9 bases between. The CDR3 coding sequence is TGTGCCAGCAGCCCAGCAGGGAATTCACCCCTCCACTTT. This codes for CASSPAGNSPLHF.

The chain carries TRBV19 and TRBJ1-2; D unresolved. The CDR3 totals 15 residues. Germline loops: CDR1 LNHDA, CDR2 SQIVND (reference sequence). V was shortened by 3 bases and J by 4 bases, with 15 bases between the two germline ends. CDR3 in amino acids: CASSISRVLGYGYTF. Written as DNA, the CDR3 is TGTGCCAGTAGTATTTCGAGGGTTCTTGGCTATGGCTACACCTTC.

The chain recombines TRBV19 with TRBJ2-1; possible D gene TRBD2, 6 bases. CDR1 is LNHDA and CDR2 is SQIVND in the germline V gene (reference sequence). This CDR3 comprises 15 residues. With 3 bases removed from V and 2 bases from J, the gap between germline ends came to 11 bases. CDR3 DNA sequence: TGTGCCAGTAGTATGGGCGGGGCTACCTACAATGAGCAGTTCTTC. Its protein product is CASSMGGATYNEQFF.

This chain uses TRBV19 with TRBJ2-7, with D possibly TRBD2 on 6 matching bases. This CDR3 contains 13 residues. CDR1 and CDR2 from the germline V gene are LNHDA and SQIVND (reference sequence). V was pared by 6 bases and J by 6 bases, with 15 bases between. CDR3 in DNA: TGTGCCAGTAGCCTAAATGGGGGAGGCGAGCAGTACGTC. Translation: CASSLNGGGEQYV.

The chain couples TRBV27 to TRBJ2-3; D is possibly TRBD1 (5 bases). Trimming cost V 2 bases and J 2 bases, with 11 bases left between them. Germline CDR1 reads MNHEY; CDR2 reads SMNVEV (reference sequence). This CDR3 contains 15 residues. CDR3 bases: TGTGCCAGCAGTTTAGGAGACAGCAACACAGATACGCAGTATTTT. Amino acids: CASSLGDSNTDTQYF.

This rearrangement joins TRBV28 to TRBJ1-3, with a weak D call TRBD1 (6 bases). The germline gives CDR1 MDHEN, CDR2 SYDVKM. V was shortened by 4 bases and J by 2 bases, with 12 bases between the two germline ends. CDR3 length equals 15 residues. CDR3 coding DNA: TGTGCCAGCAGTTCACAGGGTTACACTGGAAACACCATATATTTT. This translates into CASSSQGYTGNTIYF.

This sequence joins TRBV10-3 and TRBJ1-1; 7 nucleotides line up with TRBD1. Germline V gene data show CDR1 as ENHRY and CDR2 as SYGVKD. The CDR3 extends over 13 amino acids. Trimming at V came to 10 bases and at J to 5 bases, leaving 10 bases not matched to a gene. The CDR3 here is CATTGTERTEAFF. Here the CDR3 DNA reads TGTGCCACGACCGGGACAGAGAGGACTGAAGCTTTCTTT.

This chain uses TRBV4-1 with TRBJ2-1; 8 nucleotides align to TRBD2. The CDR3 totals 16 residues. The J segment lost 5 bases and the V segment lost 1 base, leaving 7 bases of the junction unmatched. Germline V gives CDR1 MGHRA, CDR2 YSYEKL. CDR3 sequence reads: CASSQVYGRVDNEQFF. CDR3 nucleotides: TGCGCCAGCAGCCAAGTTTACGGGAGGGTTGACAATGAGCAGTTCTTC.

The chain recombines TRBV4-2 with TRBJ1-2; D unclear. V lost 1 base and J lost 3, with 6 bases in between. CDR3 length: 13 residues. Germline V gene data show CDR1 as LGHNA and CDR2 as YNFKEQ. The CDR3 nucleotides are TGTGCCAGCAGCCAAGGAGAGGACTATGGCTACACCTTC. It specifies CASSQGEDYGYTF.

The chain's CDR3 is CASSPQTGWVAQYF. The CDR3 DNA sequence: TGTGCCAGCAGCCCCCAGACAGGGTGGGTGGCCCAGTACTTC. This chain links TRBV3-1 (or the pseudogene TRBV3-2) with TRBJ2-5, with 7 bases identical to TRBD1. CDR1 LGHDT and CDR2 YNNKEL come from the germline V gene (reference sequence). This CDR3 spans 14 amino acids. V shed 4 bases and J 9 bases; nucleotides not matched to a gene: 11.

This clone was observed a single time. The rearrangement uses TRBV2 and TRBJ2-7, with D tentatively TRBD1 (6 bases). The CDR3 has 13 residues. Germline V gene sequence: CDR1 SNHLY, CDR2 FYNNEI. Trimming took 8 bases from V and 2 from J, leaving 13 bases between them. The CDR3 region has the DNA TGTGCCAGCGCCCGGGACACGGCCTACGAGCAGTACTTC. Translated: CASARDTAYEQYF.

The chain couples TRBV27 to TRBJ2-7; 10 nucleotides agree with TRBD2. J was trimmed by 0 bases and V by 6 bases; bases with no gene match: 5. The CDR3 has 15 residues. The germline CDR1 and CDR2 sequences are MNHEY and SMNVEV (reference sequence). The CDR3 bases are TGTGCCAGCAGACCCGGACTAGCGGTCTCCTACGAGCAGTACTTC. It yields the protein CASRPGLAVSYEQYF.

The chain links TRBV9 to TRBJ1-5; D gene unclear. The germline V gene has CDR1 SGDLS and CDR2 YYNGEE. The CDR3 extends over 14 amino acids. Trimming left V 0 bases short and J 3 bases short, with 7 bases between. CDR3 sequence: CASSVDPDNQPQHF. In DNA, the CDR3 is TGTGCCAGCAGCGTAGACCCAGACAATCAGCCCCAGCATTTT.

CDR3 DNA: TGTGCCAGCACCTTGGGACAGGGATATGAAAAACTGTTTTTT. It specifies CASTLGQGYEKLFF. The chain couples TRBV2 to TRBJ1-4, with TRBD1 matching over 9 bases. Germline V lookup: CDR1 SNHLY, CDR2 FYNNEI. CDR3 size: 14 residues. J lost 6 bases, V lost 7 bases, and 6 bases had no gene match.

This clone was found once. The rearrangement links TRBV5-6 to TRBJ1-1, with TRBD1 as a possible D gene (6 bases). CDR3 length: 17 amino acids. Germline values: CDR1 SGHDT, CDR2 YYEEEE. V was pared by 4 bases and J by 0 bases, with 19 bases between. The CDR3 sequence: CASSPPGRGRVNTEAFF. Written as DNA, the CDR3 is TGTGCCAGCAGCCCGCCCGGCAGGGGAAGGGTGAACACTGAAGCTTTCTTT.

The CDR3 region is CASSEAGNQPQHF. As DNA, the CDR3 is TGTGCCAGCAGTGAAGCCGGCAATCAGCCCCAGCATTTT. The J gene is TRBJ1-5, the V gene TRBV6-1; D is unclear. The CDR3 is 13 amino acids. V lost 0 bases, J lost 2 bases, and 2 bases lay in between. Germline values: CDR1 MNHNS, CDR2 SASEGT.

In its sample, this clone was seen many times. The genes are TRBV28 and TRBJ1-5; 7 positions match TRBD1. The germline V gene encodes CDR1 MDHEN and CDR2 SYDVKM. V lost 5 bases to trimming and J lost 3 bases; unmatched junction nucleotides: 7. This CDR3 comprises 15 residues. The CDR3 DNA sequence: TGTGCCAGCAGTACAACCGGGACAGTCAATCAGCCCCAGCATTTT. Translating it yields CASSTTGTVNQPQHF.

The genes are TRBV3-1 (or the pseudogene TRBV3-2) and TRBJ2-7, with D perhaps matching TRBD2 (5 bases). The ends were cut back, 0 bases at V and 0 bases at J, with 6 bases in the middle. Germline CDR1 reads LGHDT; CDR2 reads YNNKEL (reference sequence). This CDR3 spans 14 amino acids. CDR3 nucleotide sequence: TGTGCCAGCAGCCAAGAGGGGAGCTCCTACGAGCAGTACTTC. Protein product: CASSQEGSSYEQYF.

The chain uses TRBV4-1 and TRBJ2-2, with 10 bases identical to TRBD1. The CDR3 consists of 16 residues. Per the germline V gene, CDR1 is MGHRA and CDR2 is YSYEKL. V trimming: 0 bases; J trimming: 6 bases; junction bases outside the gene matches: 4. The CDR3 loop is CASSQDRDRGPGELFF. DNA of the CDR3: TGCGCCAGCAGCCAAGATAGGGACAGGGGTCCCGGGGAGCTGTTTTTT.

This chain uses TRBV9 with TRBJ1-2; TRBD1 agrees at 7 bases. The CDR3 consists of 12 residues. V shed 5 bases, J shed 7 bases, and the junction held 5 bases outside the gene matches. Germline lookup yields CDR1 SGDLS and CDR2 YYNGEE. As DNA, the CDR3 is TGTGCCAGCAGAACCGACAGGGCTGGCTACACCTTC. This codes for CASRTDRAGYTF.

The gene calls are TRBV7-8 and TRBJ2-5; D is undetermined. Germline-derived CDR1 and CDR2 are SGHVS and FQNEAQ. V was trimmed by 5 bases and J by 5 bases, leaving 12 bases between them. This CDR3 has 13 amino acids. The CDR3 coding sequence is TGTGCCAGCAGCCAGAACCCCCGGGAGACCCAGTACTTC. Translating it yields CASSQNPRETQYF.

The V and J genes are TRBV12-3 or TRBV12-4 and TRBJ2-7; D uncertain. V lost 3 bases and J lost 1, with 7 bases in between. The CDR3 has 13 amino acids. DNA of the CDR3: TGTGCCAGCAGTTTTGCGAGGTCCTACGAGCAGTACTTC. This gives the protein CASSFARSYEQYF.

The chain combines TRBV5-1 with TRBJ2-3, with 8 bases lining up with TRBD2. Trimming removed 0 bases from V and 0 bases from J; junction bases left unmatched: 3. Germline values: CDR1 SGHRS, CDR2 YFSETQ. The CDR3 totals 16 residues. CDR3 nucleotide sequence: TGCGCCAGCAGCTTGGGAGCGGGAGCTAGCACAGATACGCAGTATTTT. Its protein product is CASSLGAGASTDTQYF.

This chain joins TRBV7-3 and TRBJ2-5; D is perhaps TRBD1 (5 bases). The length of the CDR3 is 15 residues. CDR1 and CDR2 from the germline V gene are SGHTA and FQGTGA. Trimming left V 5 bases short and J 5 bases short, with 18 bases between. The CDR3 DNA reads TGTGCCAGCAGCCCGGCCCCAGGGATCGGGGAGACCCAGTACTTC. Its translation is CASSPAPGIGETQYF.

The chain has TRBV11-2 and TRBJ2-3; TRBD2 aligns across 9 bases. CDR1 and CDR2 (germline): SGHAT, FQNNGV. The CDR3 extends over 17 amino acids. V lost 5 bases, J lost 4 bases, and 13 bases stayed unmatched. The CDR3 is CASSQNSGSGRADTQYF. The CDR3 nucleotides are TGTGCCAGCAGCCAAAATAGCGGGAGTGGGAGGGCAGATACGCAGTATTTT.